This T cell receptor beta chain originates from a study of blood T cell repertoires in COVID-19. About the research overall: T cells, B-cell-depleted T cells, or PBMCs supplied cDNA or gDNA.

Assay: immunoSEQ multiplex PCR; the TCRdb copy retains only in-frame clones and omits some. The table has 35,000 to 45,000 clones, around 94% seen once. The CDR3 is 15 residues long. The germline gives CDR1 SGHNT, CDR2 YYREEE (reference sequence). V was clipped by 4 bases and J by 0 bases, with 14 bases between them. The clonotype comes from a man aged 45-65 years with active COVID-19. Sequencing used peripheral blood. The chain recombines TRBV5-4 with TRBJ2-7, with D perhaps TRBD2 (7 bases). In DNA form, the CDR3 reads TGTGCCAGCAGCACAGGGACTATCTTCTCCTACGAGCAGTACTTC. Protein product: CASSTGTIFSYEQYF. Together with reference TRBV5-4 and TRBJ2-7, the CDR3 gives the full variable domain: ETGVTQSPTHLIKTRGQQVTLRCSSQSGHNTVSWYQQALGQGPQFIFQYYREEENGRGNFPPRFSGLQFPNYSSELNVNALELDDSALYLCASSTGTIFSYEQYFGPGTRLTVT.